This T cell receptor beta chain was recovered during a study of identical twins (dated by TCRdb to 2015 to 2016). The study in broad terms: TCR alpha and beta repertoires from monozygotic twins, unrelated adults of various ages and cord blood were deep-sequenced to test whether fetal clonotypes persist. Replicate twin experiments were performed at different times using different library preparation protocols to rule out contamination.

All donors were healthy Caucasians. The twin cohort comprised three pairs of female monozygotic twins, all aged roughly 18 to 29 years. Peripheral blood mononuclear cells were used as the source from which RNA for TCR libraries was isolated. CDR1 and CDR2 are drawn from the germline V gene: SGHVS, FNYEAQ. V loses 1 base, J loses 9 bases, and the germline ends lie 10 bases apart. Inclusive of the bounding cysteine and phenylalanine, the CDR3 is 13 residues long. CDR3 DNA only is kept here, 39 bases in frame from base 1. This clonotype was seen more than once but under ten times. There is no known antigen for this receptor. No per-base quality is available; no much larger clone lies one base away. What the study reported, not specific to this receptor: Because the same donors could not be followed over many years, the conclusions relied on cross-sectional statistical analysis. Out-of-frame TCR alpha sharing in monozygotic twins was systematically underestimated by recombination models, whereas sharing between unrelated individuals was in agreement with the recombination models. Compared with coincidental sharing between unrelated individuals, an excess of low generation-probability sequences was observed among out-of-frame TCR alpha sequences shared between twins. Invariant T cells such as MAIT and iNKT could partly confound zero-insertion analyses, although diverse VJ usage argued against such confounding for most clonotypes. Abundant cord blood beta clonotypes had fewer insertions, young adult naive repertoires showed a similar but weaker trend, and memory repertoires showed no such trend. In beta out-of-frame sequences, excess twin sharing was weaker, because having fewer shared sequences lowered the signal-to-noise ratio.

Libraries were made using 5' RACE. Sequencing took place on an Illumina HiSeq 2000. Template switching added a universal primer binding site, and the final cDNA carried a unique molecular identifier that allowed TCR cDNA molecules to be counted accurately. First-strand cDNA for TCR alpha and beta chains was synthesized from specific primers in the conserved constant-segment region. To control for contamination, each cDNA library was double barcoded with a SMART-Mk sample barcode plus Illumina barcodes. TruSeq adapter sequences along with Illumina sample barcodes were introduced in two successive PCR steps. The Illumina HiSeq platform was used with custom primers to sequence TCR alpha and beta cDNA libraries. Regarding the original processing steps: Unique molecular identifiers were extracted from raw reads with MiGEC, and CDR3 positions were determined with MiXCR. Recombination models were inferred per individual with the repgenHMM and IGoR tools using an EM algorithm. The analysis of shared clonotypes was done with the tcR package in R, with sharing normalized by the product of cloneset sizes. To study raw recombination without the effects of thymic and clonal selection, out-of-frame nonproductive sequences were analyzed. TCRdb reprocessed the public reads (quality trimming at Q25 with fastp, clone calling with MiXCR) and kept in-frame beta chains. Each entry is one CDR3 protein sequence, shown with its most common DNA and genes. The V and J calls and clone size are TCRdb's, not the authors'. A total of nearly 900,000 distinct CDR3 sequences appear in this sample, 10% to 15% of them only once. The top ten clones comprise around 1.6% of the sample.

This same sample was also part of a study on yellow fever vaccine responses in identical twins. The second study's paper adds: The T cell response to vaccination in identical twins was reported by the authors to appear partly convergent and partly personalized. In the study, vaccine-responding T cell clones were precisely tracked in identical twins.

This chain joins TRBV7-6 to TRBJ2-1; D gene: possibly TRBD2, on 5 matching bases. This sequence originates from a woman under 30 in good health. Input material: PBMCs. The CDR3 region: CASSLEGSGEQFF. The DNA is TGTGCCAGCAGCTTAGAGGGAAGCGGTGAGCAGTTCTTC.